Described below is a single T cell receptor beta chain sequence and its context. With 3 bases clipped from V and 8 bases from J, the junction kept 5 bases outside the gene matches. The CDR3 extends over 15 amino acids. Germline V CDR1 and CDR2: MGHRA, YSYEKL. Sequencing used immunoSEQ multiplex PCR; TCRdb keeps in-frame clones, though not all of them. Of 94,000 or so clones in the sample, around nine tenths were seen once. This record comes from a study of blood T cell repertoires in COVID-19. The rearrangement uses TRBV4-1 and TRBJ2-1; 12 bases agree with TRBD1. The sequencing input was peripheral blood. This sequence originates from a woman between 70 and 85 years old with acute or convalescent COVID-19. The CDR3 nucleotides are TGCGCCAGCAGCCACCGGGACAGGGGGCAAGATGAGCAGTTCTTC. Translating it yields CASSHRDRGQDEQFF.